This entry concerns a single TCR beta chain. Clones were sequenced by immunoSEQ multiplex PCR, and TCRdb holds only the in-frame ones, with some missing. This table has 13,000 to 15,000 clones, roughly 70% appearing once. This sample is drawn from a study of neoadjuvant anti-PD-1 for oral cavity cancer. Stated time point: after neoadjuvant nivolumab, at surgical resection. The sequence was collected from a person aged 35-79 years with oral cavity squamous cell carcinoma. Sample: PBMCs, taken after nivolumab (anti-PD-1) treatment.

The CDR3 DNA is TGTGCCTGGACCAGGACAGGGCCCACAGATACGCAGTATTTT. Translated, it gives CAWTRTGPTDTQYF. This rearrangement joins TRBV30 to TRBJ2-3, with 8 bases aligning to TRBD1. The V and J ends lost 4 bases and 2 bases, in that order; junction bases with no gene match: 5. The CDR3 is made up of 14 amino acids. Germline CDR1 reads GTSNPN; CDR2 reads SVGIG (reference sequence).